This record covers a single T cell receptor (beta chain). The target antigen is unknown. Pools of viral peptides were used by the ViraFEST assay to expand antigen-specific CD4+ T cells ahead of sequencing. The authors isolated CD4+ T cells after less than eleven days of culture. The study found no prior SARS-CoV-2 infection in the vaccine recipients, who tested negative for nucleocapsid antibodies. A half-volume exchange with IL-2 medium occurred on days 3 and 7. Produced via immunoSEQ multiplex PCR; TCRdb's table is partial and in-frame only. The sample has around 23,000 clones, more than 70% seen once. This sample is drawn from a study of vaccination effects on CD4 cells after COVID-19. The wider study: Everyone in the study got two shots of either the BNT162b2 or mRNA-1273 vaccine.

The CDR3 extends over 13 amino acids. Per germline, CDR1 MNHEY and CDR2 SVGAGI. The V gene lost 6 bases and the J gene lost 1 base, with 7 bases spanning the gap. General study points: Infection- and vaccine-induced clones contracted markedly late after vaccination.

Sequencing used CD4+ T cells from PBMCs cultured with HCoV-NL63 spike peptides, obtained before COVID-19 vaccination. The chain carries TRBV6-5 and TRBJ1-5, with TRBD1 as a possible D gene (6 bases). This sequence originates from a human donor who received a COVID-19 vaccine. The CDR3 DNA is TGTGCCAGCAGACAGGGCAGCAATCAGCCCCAGCATTTT. This sequence encodes CASRQGSNQPQHF.